The 13 T cell receptor beta chains reported below all come from one sample, sequenced in a study of patients and donors after allogeneic stem cell transplantation. TCRdb used MiXCR to reprocess the RT-PCR reads, holding one entry per CDR3 protein. The sample shows roughly 200,000 distinct CDR3 sequences, approximately 41% of them seen only once. The sample taken for sequencing was blood, either unsorted or a sorted T cell fraction (not recorded which). The source is a human donor who was either an allogeneic HSCT recipient or a stem cell or donor lymphocyte infusion donor (not recorded which). It is not recorded whose cells these are; they may come from a transplant donor.

This CDR3 reads CASSQPKYNEQFF. The CDR3 DNA is TGTGCCAGCAGCCAACCTAAATACAATGAGCAGTTCTTC. The J gene is TRBJ2-1, the V gene TRBV3-1; D is uncertain. V was cut by 2 bases and J by 4 bases, with 6 bases left in between. Per germline, CDR1 LGHDT and CDR2 YNNKEL (reference sequence). The length of the CDR3 is 13 residues.

The V and J genes are TRBV5-6 and TRBJ1-6; D is unresolved. This CDR3 has 16 residues. With 0 bases removed from V and 7 bases from J, the gap between germline ends came to 14 bases. Germline V gene lookup returns CDR1 SGHDT and CDR2 YYEEEE. The CDR3 sequence is CASSLAEGRQNSPLHF. For the CDR3, the DNA is TGTGCCAGCAGCTTGGCCGAAGGCAGGCAAAATTCACCCCTCCACTTT.

The rearrangement joins TRBV5-1 to TRBJ2-1; tentatively, D is TRBD2 (6 bases). Deletions cut 4 bases from V and 9 bases from J, with 11 bases between. This CDR3 has 12 residues. Germline loops: CDR1 SGHRS, CDR2 YFSETQ. In nucleotides, the CDR3 is TGCGCCAGCAGCATCCGGGACTCTGAGCAGTTCTTC. As protein: CASSIRDSEQFF. Filled out from reference TRBV5-1 and TRBJ2-1, the complete variable domain reads KAGVTQTPRYLIKTRGQQVTLSCSPISGHRSVSWYQQTPGQGLQFLFEYFSETQRNKGNFPGRFSGRQFSNSRSEMNVSTLELGDSALYLCASSIRDSEQFFGPGTRLTVL.

The rearrangement links TRBV6-6 to TRBJ2-5; 9 positions agree with TRBD2. The CDR3 runs 17 residues. Germline V CDR1 and CDR2: MNHNY, SVGAGI (reference sequence). The V gene end was trimmed by 3 bases and the J gene end by 4 bases; junction bases not matched to a gene: 12. DNA for the CDR3: TGTGCCAGCAGTTATAATCTGGCTAGCGGGGTGGGAGAGACCCAGTACTTC. Encoded protein: CASSYNLASGVGETQYF.

This clonotype was picked up a small number of times. Here the CDR3 reads CAIAATTNQPQHF. The CDR3, as DNA: TGTGCCATCGCGGCCACCACCAATCAGCCCCAGCATTTT. The chain couples TRBV10-3 to TRBJ1-5; D uncertain. The germline V gene has CDR1 ENHRY and CDR2 SYGVKD. This CDR3 comprises 13 residues. Trimming took 8 bases from V and 3 from J, leaving 11 bases between them.

This clonotype was observed a single time. The V gene is TRBV12-3 or TRBV12-4, the J gene TRBJ1-2; no clear D. CDR3 length: 14 amino acids. V shed 7 bases and J shed 0 bases, with 12 bases lying between them. In DNA form, the CDR3 reads TGTGCCAGCAACACGGATGGAGCTAACTATGGCTACACCTTC. Protein product: CASNTDGANYGYTF.

The V and J genes are TRBV27 and TRBJ1-4; D possibly corresponds to TRBD1 (6 bases). The CDR3 spans 14 residues. CDR1 and CDR2 from the germline V gene are MNHEY and SMNVEV (reference sequence). V was shortened by 3 bases and J by 6 bases, with 11 bases between the two germline ends. CDR3 DNA: TGTGCCAGCAGTTTTGGGGGGCTCGATGAAAAACTGTTTTTT. It translates to CASSFGGLDEKLFF.

This clonotype was seen a few times. This sequence joins TRBV6-5 and TRBJ1-6; D remains ambiguous. The germline gives CDR1 MNHEY, CDR2 SVGAGI. V was trimmed by 6 bases and J by 5 bases, leaving 11 bases between them. The CDR3 contains 14 residues. CDR3 region: CASSLQDDNSPLHF. The CDR3 DNA is TGTGCCAGCAGCCTTCAGGACGATAATTCACCCCTCCACTTT.

The table lists this clonotype with a few counts. The gene calls are TRBV24-1 and TRBJ2-5, with TRBD1 matching over 8 bases. CDR1 is KGHDR, CDR2 SFDVKD, per germline. V shed 3 bases and J 1 base; nucleotides not matched to a gene: 6. CDR3 length equals 16 residues. CDR3 nucleotides: TGTGCCACCAGTGATGGACAGGGAACTGTCCAAGAGACCCAGTACTTC. Protein product: CATSDGQGTVQETQYF.

This chain's CDR3 is CASSAGQGSNNEQFF. The CDR3 DNA reads TGTGCCAGCAGCGCCGGACAGGGATCTAACAATGAGCAGTTCTTC. The rearrangement links TRBV9 to TRBJ2-1, with 8 bases matching TRBD1. V was clipped by 3 bases and J by 5 bases; unmatched bases: 7. This CDR3 has 15 residues. The germline V gene has CDR1 SGDLS and CDR2 YYNGEE.

This clonotype was counted between two and nine times. The chain is built from TRBV6-1 and TRBJ2-7, with no clear D. Trimming shortened V by 1 base and J by 5 bases, and 3 bases separated the two germline ends. The CDR3 is 11 residues long. Germline CDR1 and CDR2: MNHNS and SASEGT. CDR3 DNA: TGTGCCAGCAGTGAAGACCACGAGCAGTACTTC. Amino acid sequence: CASSEDHEQYF.

The chain recombines TRBV6-5 with TRBJ2-3, with D possibly TRBD2 on 5 matching bases. In germline, CDR1 is MNHEY, CDR2 SVGAGI. V lost 5 bases to trimming and J lost 0 bases, with 15 bases between them. The CDR3 contains 16 residues. CDR3 sequence (DNA): TGTGCCAGCAGTACTTGGAGCGGATCTAGCACAGATACGCAGTATTTT. Residues: CASSTWSGSSTDTQYF.

The J gene is TRBJ1-2, the V gene TRBV27, with D possibly being TRBD1 (6 bases). Germline V gene data show CDR1 as MNHEY and CDR2 as SMNVEV (reference sequence). The CDR3 contains 13 residues. The ends were cut back, 7 bases at V and 3 bases at J, with 12 bases in the middle. The chain's CDR3 is CASKQGSDYGYTF. DNA of the CDR3: TGTGCCAGCAAGCAGGGGTCCGACTATGGCTACACCTTC.